The entry that follows covers one T cell receptor beta chain sequence. Antigen specificity is unknown. Each TRB cDNA library was prepared by 5' RACE (with UMI labels). TCRdb reprocessed the 5' RACE reads, keeping one entry per CDR3 protein, no DNA. The sample's table shows roughly 89,000 distinct CDR3 sequences. A CD45RO-CCR7+CD27+CD95- phenotype identified naive CD8+ T cells. The record originates from a study of CXCR3-negative and CXCR3-positive naive CD8 T cells. Study results and limitations: Whereas both naive subsets had comparably high diversity, memory CD8+ cells had much lower diversity. Similar TRBV-TRBJ usage was seen in naive cells (both CXCR3-negative and CXCR3-positive), but memory cells differed.

The sequenced material came from naive CXCR3- CD8+ T cells from blood. Subset given: CD45RO-CCR7+CD27+CD95- naive CD8+ T cells lacking CXCR3 (TNR3-). The clonotype was recovered from a human donor in good health. Some clones in this sample may be carry-over from other donors' samples.

The chain's CDR3 is CASSLLAGGYEQYF. The chain employs TRBV7-6 and TRBJ2-7; TCRdb's D call of TRBD2 is untestable without DNA. Per germline, CDR1 SGHVS and CDR2 FNYEAQ. This CDR3 has 14 residues.